The rows below give T cell receptor beta chains drawn from one sample of a study of T cell repertoires in cytomegalovirus infection. TCRdb reprocessed the reads with MiXCR, giving one entry per CDR3 protein. Here the sample spans fewer than 1,000,000 distinct CDR3 sequences, more than 25% being singletons. Their antigen targets remain unknown. Sequences were derived from cultured CD8+ T cells from PBMCs, sampled from culture after CMV antigen stimulation. The receptors were gathered from a human donor in good health (CMV status not recorded). Some clones in this sample may be carry-over from other donors' samples. Both conserved end residues are part of each CDR3. The D gene is left open where the match is weak. Not every row has a clone size; where given, it reads once, few, many or a size class.

CDR3nt	CDR3aa	abundance	v_gene	j_gene	d_gene
TGTGCCAGCAGCTTAGGCAGGGAGCCCCAGCATTTT	CASSLGREPQHF	.	TRBV7-2	TRBJ1-5	.
TGTGCCAGCAGCGGATCCCCCGGGGCACTGGGGGCAGATGAGCAGTTCTTC	CASSGSPGALGADEQFF	.	TRBV7-9	TRBJ2-1	.
TGTGCCAGCAGCCCCCCGGTTAGGTATACGCAGTATTTT	CASSPPVRYTQYF	few	TRBV7-2	TRBJ2-3	.
TGTGCCAGCAGTTACTCATCGGCCATCCCGGATACGCAGTATTTT	CASSYSSAIPDTQYF	few	TRBV6-6	TRBJ2-3	.
TGTGCCAGCAGTCTTTTCCAGGGGGCTGGAAACACCATATATTTT	CASSLFQGAGNTIYF	many	TRBV7-2	TRBJ1-3	TRBD1
TGTGCCAGCAGTTCTGACAGGCATGGCTACACCTTC	CASSSDRHGYTF	many	TRBV7-6	TRBJ1-2	.
TGTGCCAGCAGTGAAGACAGCGAGACGGTAACCTACAATGAGCAGTTCTTC	CASSEDSETVTYNEQFF	few	TRBV2	TRBJ2-1	.
TGCGCCAGCAGCCAAGAGGCAGGGTTTACCGGGGAGCTGTTTTTT	CASSQEAGFTGELFF	.	TRBV4-3	TRBJ2-2	.
TGTGCCAGCAGCTTACCTCAGGGGCCCAAAAACATTCAGTACTTC	CASSLPQGPKNIQYF	few	TRBV7-9	TRBJ2-4	.
TGTGCCAGCAGCTACGCATCCGGGGAGCTGTTTTTT	CASSYASGELFF	.	TRBV7-9	TRBJ2-2	.
TGTGCCAGTCGACCCGGGACGGTCGTCAACGAGCAGTACTTC	CASRPGTVVNEQYF	.	TRBV2	TRBJ2-7	.
TGTGCCAGCAGTTCCCGCCGGGCCCAAGAGACCCAGTACTTC	CASSSRRAQETQYF	.	TRBV6-8	TRBJ2-5	.
TGTGCCAGCAGTTACGACAATGAGGCTAATTCACCCCTCCACTTT	CASSYDNEANSPLHF	few	TRBV6-5	TRBJ1-6	.
TGCGCCAGCAGCCAAGAAGCTAGCGGGGTCTACGAGCAGTACTTC	CASSQEASGVYEQYF	.	TRBV4-1	TRBJ2-7	TRBD2
TGTGCCAGCAGTTTTACCGCGTACCAAGAGACCCAGTACTTC	CASSFTAYQETQYF	few	TRBV12-3/TRBV12-4	TRBJ2-5	.
TGTGCCAGCAGCTTAGCGCTGGGCAGGACAGGGGTGAGGAATTCACCCCTCCACTTT	CASSLALGRTGVRNSPLHF	many	TRBV7-2	TRBJ1-6	TRBD1
TGTGCCAGCAGCCAACGCTGGGCCCTTGCGGGTTCGCGGATTGATGGGGGCTACACCTTC	CASSQRWALAGSRIDGGYTF	.	TRBV3-1	TRBJ1-2	.
TGTGCCAGCAGCCGGGACTCGAGGGAGACCCAGTACTTC	CASSRDSRETQYF	.	TRBV9	TRBJ2-5	.
TGCGCCAGCAGCCTGCCGACGAGGGTCGGGGAGCAGTACTTC	CASSLPTRVGEQYF	.	TRBV5-1	TRBJ2-7	.
TGTGCCAGCAGTCCTTCGGGCCGTGGTGGAGAGCAGTTCTTC	CASSPSGRGGEQFF	.	TRBV27	TRBJ2-1	.
TGTGCCAGCAGCCGAGCCCCCGGACAGATCCTCCCCGTAGGCAAAAACATTCAGTACTTC	CASSRAPGQILPVGKNIQYF	.	TRBV6-2/TRBV6-3	TRBJ2-4	.
TGTGCCAGCAGCCTTCAGTTTGGGCCGGGACAGCTATACGAGCAGTACTTC	CASSLQFGPGQLYEQYF	few	TRBV27	TRBJ2-7	TRBD1
TGCGCCAGCAGCTTCCAGGGGCGCGGGGACACTGAAGCTTTCTTT	CASSFQGRGDTEAFF	few	TRBV5-1	TRBJ1-1	.
TGTGCCATCGGGGATTGGGGGGACAATGAGCAGTTCTTC	CAIGDWGDNEQFF	.	TRBV10-3	TRBJ2-1	.
TGTGCCAGCACTAAATTAGGCAGGGAGAAGGTCGATGAGCAGTTCTTC	CASTKLGREKVDEQFF	.	TRBV27	TRBJ2-1	.
TGTGCCAGCAGCCAAGGGACTAGCGGGGGGTTCGACTCTTCTCAAAATGAGCAGTTCTTC	CASSQGTSGGFDSSQNEQFF	.	TRBV6-6	TRBJ2-1	TRBD2
TGTGCCAGCAGCCCGAACAGGGGAATTTCCTACAATGAGCAGTTCTTC	CASSPNRGISYNEQFF	many	TRBV28	TRBJ2-1	TRBD1
TGTGCCAGCAGTTTGGGCAGGGGACGCAATCAGCCCCAGCATTTT	CASSLGRGRNQPQHF	many	TRBV12-3/TRBV12-4	TRBJ1-5	.
TGTGCCAGCAGTCCCAGTTCTGGGGATCGTGACTATGGCTACACCTTC	CASSPSSGDRDYGYTF	.	TRBV27	TRBJ1-2	.
TGTGCCAGCTCACGCGACAGAGTCCTCCTCTCTGGGGCCAACGTCCTGACTTTC	CASSRDRVLLSGANVLTF	few	TRBV18	TRBJ2-6	.
TGTGCCAGCAGCGGTATTACCGGCAGCGCATCTAACTATGGCTACACCTTC	CASSGITGSASNYGYTF	few	TRBV7-9	TRBJ1-2	.
TGTGCCAGTGGCAGTAGGGCAGGGGGAGCAGATACGCAGTATTTT	CASGSRAGGADTQYF	few	TRBV19	TRBJ2-3	TRBD1
TGCAGTGCTTGGGACAGGGTTTTTCATGGCTACACCTTC	CSAWDRVFHGYTF	.	TRBV20-1	TRBJ1-2	TRBD1
TGTGCCACCAGCACTCACCGAACAGTAGACTCTGGAAACACCATATATTTT	CATSTHRTVDSGNTIYF	few	TRBV15	TRBJ1-3	.
TGTGCCAGCAGCGTAGAGGGGGTTAGCACAGATACGCAGTATTTT	CASSVEGVSTDTQYF	.	TRBV9	TRBJ2-3	.
TGTGCCAGCAGTTACCTGGCCAGAAGCACAGATACGCAGTATTTT	CASSYLARSTDTQYF	.	TRBV6-6	TRBJ2-3	.
TGTGCCAGCAGCTTAGCGGGCCAGATCACAGATACGCAGTATTTT	CASSLAGQITDTQYF	.	TRBV7-9	TRBJ2-3	.
TGTGCCAGCAGCTTAGGGGGAGGGCAGGGGCACTACGAGCAGTACTTC	CASSLGGGQGHYEQYF	few	TRBV7-9	TRBJ2-7	.
TGCGCCAGCAGCAGAACAGGGGCCTTCACAGATACGCAGTATTTT	CASSRTGAFTDTQYF	.	TRBV4-1	TRBJ2-3	TRBD1
TGTGCCAGCAGTCCGGGGACGGCGGAATATCAGACCCAGTACTTC	CASSPGTAEYQTQYF	many	TRBV12-3/TRBV12-4	TRBJ2-5	.
TGTGCCAGCAGTGAAATAAGGGGTAACACCGGGGAGCTGTTTTTT	CASSEIRGNTGELFF	few	TRBV6-1	TRBJ2-2	.
TGTGCCAGCAGATCGACCCGGGGGCCAAACACCGGGGAGCTGTTTTTT	CASRSTRGPNTGELFF	.	TRBV5-6	TRBJ2-2	.
TGTGCCAGCAGCGTATACTCGGGCGGAGACTACGAGCAGTACTTC	CASSVYSGGDYEQYF	few	TRBV9	TRBJ2-7	.
TGTGCCAGCAGCCGGACAGGGACTAATGAAAAACTGTTTTTT	CASSRTGTNEKLFF	many	TRBV7-9	TRBJ1-4	TRBD1
TGTGCCAGCAGCGCCAGACTAGATAGGGGTGAGCAGTTCTTC	CASSARLDRGEQFF	.	TRBV7-6	TRBJ2-1	.
TGTGCCATCAGTGAGTCTTCAGAAAAACTGTTTTTT	CAISESSEKLFF	.	TRBV10-3	TRBJ1-4	.
TGTGCCAGCGGTTGGGGGGGGAGGTGGAATGAGCAGTTCTTC	CASGWGGRWNEQFF	few	TRBV27	TRBJ2-1	TRBD2
TGTGCCAGCAGTGAAAGGAGCGGGGGGGCGGGAGATGAGCAGTTCTTC	CASSERSGGAGDEQFF	.	TRBV6-1	TRBJ2-1	TRBD2
TGTGCCAGCAGCTTAACCCCGACAGGGGGGCCCTACAATGAGCAGTTCTTC	CASSLTPTGGPYNEQFF	.	TRBV7-9	TRBJ2-1	TRBD1
TGCGCCAGCAGCCAAGGCCGGGGACACCTGAACACCGGGGAGCTGTTTTTT	CASSQGRGHLNTGELFF	few	TRBV4-1	TRBJ2-2	.
TGTGCCAGCAGTTTAGCGACATCTGAAGCTTTCTTT	CASSLATSEAFF	many	TRBV12-3/TRBV12-4	TRBJ1-1	.
TGTGCCAGCAGCTTGTCGACAGTTGATGAAGCTTTCTTT	CASSLSTVDEAFF	.	TRBV5-6	TRBJ1-1	.
TGTGCCAGCAGCGTGGGGGACAGGGGAAACATTCAGTACTTC	CASSVGDRGNIQYF	.	TRBV9	TRBJ2-4	TRBD1
TGCGCCAGCAGCCAAGTCGCGGGCAGGGAAAAGTACAATGAGCAGTTCTTC	CASSQVAGREKYNEQFF	.	TRBV4-1	TRBJ2-1	.